The 30 T cell receptor beta chains listed next were all sequenced from one sample in a study of vaccination effects on CD4 cells after COVID-19. Using viral peptide pools, the ViraFEST assay grew out antigen-specific CD4+ T cells prior to sequencing. Following culture for approximately ten days, CD4+ T cells were isolated. Everyone in the study got two shots of either the BNT162b2 or mRNA-1273 vaccine. Clones were read by immunoSEQ multiplex PCR, and TCRdb kept only the in-frame ones, dropping some. There are over 50,000 clones in the sample; 55% to 85% occur only once, and 0.95% to 1.5% lies in the top ten. Their antigen targets remain unknown. The sample consisted of CD4+ T cells from PBMCs cultured with HCoV-229E spike peptides, taken after COVID-19 vaccination. Receptors were obtained from a human donor who received a COVID-19 vaccine.

As regards this clone: A read error may produce the germline difference seen at one junction end. The chain has TRBV3-1 (or the pseudogene TRBV3-2) and TRBJ1-4; TRBD1 is a possible D gene (5 bases). Germline V gives CDR1 LGHDT, CDR2 YNNKEL (reference sequence). This CDR3 is 12 amino acids long. The CDR3 protein is CASSHLRGGIVF. The CDR3 DNA follows: TGTGCCAGCAGCCACCTACGGGGGGGGATCGTTTTT.

The J gene is TRBJ2-1, the V gene TRBV6-6; the D is unclear. V lost 2 bases, J lost 0 bases, and 5 bases lay in between. CDR1 MNHNY and CDR2 SVGAGI come from the germline V gene (reference sequence). CDR3 length: 14 amino acids. The DNA for the CDR3 is TGTGCCAGCAGTTACGGAAGCTCCTACAATGAGCAGTTCTTC. It yields the protein CASSYGSSYNEQFF.

This clone was seen more than once but under ten times. The chain is built from TRBV5-6 and TRBJ2-7; 8 bases match TRBD1. This CDR3 comprises 13 residues. The V and J ends lost 4 bases and 7 bases, in that order; junction bases with no gene match: 7. Germline CDR1 is SGHDT and CDR2 is YYEEEE. DNA for the CDR3: TGTGCCAGCAGCCCCAAGACAGGGGAAGAGCAGTACGTC. It yields the protein CASSPKTGEEQYV.

V usage is TRBV5-5 and J usage is TRBJ2-3; 13 bases map to TRBD2. The CDR3 is 17 residues long. V was pared by 4 bases and J by 4 bases, with 9 bases of the junction left unmatched. Germline CDR1 SGHKS, CDR2 YYEKEE (reference sequence). CDR3 bases: TGTGCCAGCAGCGGGACTAGCGGGGCCCCGCGATCAGATACGCAGTATTTT. This encodes CASSGTSGAPRSDTQYF.

The rearrangement joins TRBV10-1 to TRBJ2-3; 7 nucleotides agree with TRBD1. The V gene end was trimmed by 6 bases and the J gene end by 0 bases; junction bases not matched to a gene: 3. This CDR3 is 14 amino acids long. The germline V gene encodes CDR1 WNHNN and CDR2 SYGVQD (reference sequence). The CDR3 DNA follows: TGCGCCAGCAGGGGACAGATAAGCACAGATACGCAGTATTTT. It specifies CASRGQISTDTQYF.

The V gene is TRBV9, the J gene TRBJ2-3; weak D call: TRBD2 (5 bases). V lost 0 bases and J 3 bases, leaving 5 bases between the germline ends. Looked up from germline, CDR1 is SGDLS and CDR2 is YYNGEE. The CDR3 length is 13 residues. The CDR3: CASSVAGTDTQYF. The CDR3 region has the DNA TGTGCCAGCAGCGTAGCGGGGACAGATACGCAGTATTTT.

The gene calls are TRBV24-1 and TRBJ2-1, with D perhaps TRBD2 (5 bases). Trimming left V 4 bases short and J 6 bases short, with 24 bases between. The CDR3 totals 18 residues. CDR1 and CDR2 (germline): KGHDR, SFDVKD. This CDR3 is CATSDPDLGSTSLNEQFF. CDR3 coding DNA: TGTGCCACCAGTGACCCGGACTTGGGAAGTACCTCCCTCAATGAGCAGTTCTTC.

A few counts support this clone. The rearrangement uses TRBV7-2 and TRBJ1-1; D is unclear. CDR3 length: 13 amino acids. V lost 5 bases and J 1 base, leaving 8 bases between the germline ends. Germline V gives CDR1 SGHTA, CDR2 FQGNSA. The CDR3 bases are TGTGCCAGCAGCCAGACATGGAACACTGAAGCTTTCTTT. Its translation: CASSQTWNTEAFF.

The chain is built from TRBV19 and TRBJ1-5, with 8 bases identical to TRBD1. CDR1 and CDR2 from the germline V gene are LNHDA and SQIVND (reference sequence). Trimming at V came to 5 bases and at J to 5 bases, leaving 11 bases not matched to a gene. This CDR3 contains 16 residues. DNA of the CDR3: TGTGCCAGTAGTGCCCGACAGGGGACCCCCCATCAGCCCCAGCATTTT. The encoded protein is CASSARQGTPHQPQHF.

This clone has just a few counts. CDR3 in amino acids: CASSFNRPNTGELFF. Here the CDR3 DNA reads TGCGCCAGCAGCTTCAACAGGCCGAACACCGGGGAGCTGTTTTTT. The J gene is TRBJ2-2, the V gene TRBV5-1; tentative D call: TRBD1 (5 bases). The CDR3 loop spans 15 amino acids. Trimming took off 2 bases at V and 0 bases at J, with 8 bases between the two ends. Germline-derived CDR1 and CDR2 are SGHRS and YFSETQ.

The genes are TRBV6-1 and TRBJ1-3; no firm D call. Germline V gene lookup returns CDR1 MNHNS and CDR2 SASEGT. V was shortened by 3 bases and J by 3 bases, with 12 bases between the two germline ends. This CDR3 has 15 residues. CDR3 sequence reads: CASSEPGSFGNTIYF. CDR3 nucleotides: TGTGCCAGCAGTGAGCCGGGTTCGTTTGGAAACACCATATATTTT.

The V call is TRBV18, the J call TRBJ1-4; maybe TRBD1 (5 bases). Germline-derived CDR1 and CDR2 are KGHSH and LQKENI. This CDR3 region has 15 residues. Deletions cut 1 base from V and 0 bases from J, with 6 bases between. The CDR3 sequence: CASSPRQSTNEKLFF. DNA of the CDR3: TGTGCCAGCTCACCACGACAGTCAACTAATGAAAAACTGTTTTTT.

The CDR3 region has the DNA TGTGCCAGCAGCGTAGGGCAGGGGGCCGACACCGGGGAGCTGTTTTTT. It codes for CASSVGQGADTGELFF. This chain uses TRBV9 with TRBJ2-2; 8 bases line up with TRBD1. The CDR3 is made up of 16 amino acids. The germline gives CDR1 SGDLS, CDR2 YYNGEE. Trimming removed 0 bases from V and 3 bases from J; junction bases left unmatched: 4.

This rearrangement joins TRBV7-2 to TRBJ1-6; TRBD1 is a possible D gene (5 bases). The CDR3 contains 15 residues. V lost 5 bases and J lost 6, with 14 bases in between. Germline V lookup: CDR1 SGHTA, CDR2 FQGNSA. CDR3 DNA: TGTGCCAGCAGCCCGATCGACAGTCTTAATTCACCCCTCCACTTT. Its protein product is CASSPIDSLNSPLHF.

The chain employs TRBV6-5 and TRBJ2-3; TRBD2 matches 8 bases. CDR1 and CDR2 from the germline V gene are MNHEY and SVGAGI. The CDR3 sequence is 15 residues long. The V and J ends lost 6 bases and 1 base, in that order; junction bases with no gene match: 6. DNA of the CDR3: TGTGCCAGCAGATACCGGGGGGGCGGCACAGATACGCAGTATTTT. As protein: CASRYRGGGTDTQYF.

The chain joins TRBV7-8 to TRBJ1-1; D is unclear. CDR3 length: 13 amino acids. Germline CDR1 reads SGHVS; CDR2 reads FQNEAQ. Trimming stripped 9 bases from V and 4 bases from J, with 15 bases between. In DNA form, the CDR3 reads TGTGCCAGTGGACGCTCGGGTATCACTGAAGCTTTCTTT. Translation gives CASGRSGITEAFF. Complete variable domain (other parts from reference TRBV7-8 and TRBJ1-1): GAGVSQSPRYKVAKRGQDVALRCDPISGHVSLFWYQQALGQGPEFLTYFQNEAQLDKSGLPSDRFFAERPEGSVSTLKIQRTQQEDSAVYLCASGRSGITEAFFGQGTRLTVV.

The chain combines TRBV21-1 with TRBJ1-5; no check of the table's D call, TRBD1, against the DNA was made. TRBV21-1 is described as a pseudogene. CDR3 length: 17 amino acids. The CDR3 nucleotides read TGTGCCAGCAGCAAAGTATTGCAGGGAAGAAGCAATCAGCCCCAGCATTTT. Residues: CASSKVLQGRSNQPQHF.

CDR3 sequence reads: CATRGRDPDTQYF. CDR3 nucleotides: TGTGCCACCAGGGGGCGGGATCCAGATACGCAGTATTTT. The V gene is TRBV24-1, the J gene TRBJ2-3; D perhaps matches TRBD2 (6 bases). V lost 7 bases, J lost 4 bases, and 11 bases lay in between. The V gene's germline CDR1 is KGHDR and CDR2 SFDVKD. The CDR3 sequence is 13 residues long.

The chain uses TRBV9 and TRBJ2-3; no reliable D call. Germline assignment: CDR1 SGDLS and CDR2 YYNGEE. The CDR3 runs to 14 residues. V was clipped by 4 bases and J by 6 bases, with 15 bases between them. As DNA, the CDR3 is TGTGCCAGCAGCTTGAGACTGATGCAGGATACGCAGTATTTT. It is translated as CASSLRLMQDTQYF.

The rearrangement uses TRBV11-1 and TRBJ2-7; D possibly uses TRBD1 or TRBD2 (5 bases each). V was pared by 4 bases and J by 4 bases, with 8 bases between. This CDR3 comprises 12 residues. Per the germline V gene, CDR1 is SGHAT and CDR2 is FQDESV (reference sequence). The CDR3 protein is CASSSRGYEQYV. As DNA, the CDR3 is TGTGCCAGCAGCTCGAGGGGTTACGAGCAGTACGTC.

The genes are TRBV24-1 and TRBJ2-1; 9 positions match TRBD1. The V gene's germline CDR1 is KGHDR and CDR2 SFDVKD. The CDR3 has 16 amino acids. The junction had 9 bases not matched to a gene; V was cut back by 4 bases and J by 6 bases. The CDR3 is CATSDLGQGSLNEQFF. The CDR3 region has the DNA TGTGCCACCAGTGACCTGGGACAGGGTAGTCTCAATGAGCAGTTCTTC.

A note on this clone: This sample includes further DNA sequences coding for the same CDR3. The chain joins TRBV18 to TRBJ1-2, with D possibly TRBD1 on 6 matching bases. V was clipped by 2 bases and J by 8 bases, with 15 bases between them. The CDR3 consists of 14 residues. Germline CDR1 KGHSH, CDR2 LQKENI. DNA for the CDR3: TGTGCCAGCTCACCATCGGACAGCCCGGGGGGCTACACCTTC. Protein sequence: CASSPSDSPGGYTF.

This clone was observed once. The chain carries TRBV9 and TRBJ1-2; D perhaps matches TRBD1 (5 bases). The CDR3 loop spans 14 amino acids. CDR1 SGDLS and CDR2 YYNGEE come from the germline V gene. V lost 3 bases, J lost 3 bases, and 12 bases lay in between. CDR3 bases: TGTGCCAGCAGCGCACCCAGAGGGGACTATGGCTACACCTTC. This gives the protein CASSAPRGDYGYTF.

The chain employs TRBV2 and TRBJ2-7; D gene ambiguous. The V gene's germline CDR1 is SNHLY and CDR2 FYNNEI. Trimming took off 6 bases at V and 2 bases at J, with 5 bases between the two ends. This CDR3 spans 11 amino acids. The chain's CDR3 is CASSKTYEQYV. CDR3 coding DNA: TGTGCCAGCAGCAAAACCTACGAGCAGTACGTC.

This clone was seen a handful of times. The V gene is TRBV7-2, the J gene TRBJ1-1; D call uncertain. Germline CDR1 is SGHTA and CDR2 is FQGNSA. V was clipped by 5 bases and J by 4 bases, with 17 bases between them. The CDR3 consists of 15 residues. The CDR3 DNA reads TGTGCCAGCAGCCCCAGACCCGGGCTCGGCACTGAAGCTTTCTTT. Encoded protein: CASSPRPGLGTEAFF.

V usage is TRBV30 and J usage is TRBJ1-2; possible D gene TRBD1, 6 bases. Trimming left V 2 bases short and J 1 base short, with 11 bases between. The CDR3 runs to 14 residues. Germline CDR1 is GTSNPN and CDR2 is SVGIG (reference sequence). The CDR3 sequence: CAWSPGTLNYGYTF. As DNA, the CDR3 is TGTGCCTGGAGTCCCGGGACACTTAACTATGGCTACACCTTC.

This sequence joins TRBV7-2 and TRBJ2-3; D is uncertain. The CDR3 has 12 amino acids. The germline gives CDR1 SGHTA, CDR2 FQGNSA. V lost 0 bases, J lost 4 bases, and 2 bases lay in between. The CDR3 is CASSLAADTQYF. The CDR3 nucleotides read TGTGCCAGCAGCTTAGCCGCAGATACGCAGTATTTT. Based on the CDR3 plus reference TRBV7-2 and TRBJ2-3, the full variable domain is GAGVSQSPSNKVTEKGKDVELRCDPISGHTALYWYRQSLGQGLEFLIYFQGNSAPDKSGLPSDRFSAERTGGSVSTLTIQRTQQEDSAVYLCASSLAADTQYFGPGTRLTVL.

This clone was detected a few times. The chain is built from TRBV5-1 and TRBJ1-1; D remains ambiguous. V was shortened by 4 bases and J by 4 bases, with 20 bases between the two germline ends. The germline CDR1 and CDR2 sequences are SGHRS and YFSETQ. This CDR3 has 16 amino acids. CDR3 in amino acids: CASSATVQLAGTEAFF. CDR3 coding DNA: TGCGCCAGCAGCGCAACAGTGCAGTTGGCGGGCACTGAAGCTTTCTTT.

This clone showed up just once. The chain is built from TRBV15 and TRBJ2-5; TRBD1 agrees at 7 bases. This CDR3 region has 16 residues. J lost 1 base, V lost 2 bases, and 7 bases had no gene match. Looked up from germline, CDR1 is LNHNV and CDR2 is YYDKDF (reference sequence). The CDR3, as DNA: TGTGCCACCAGCAGATCCCCGGACAGGCTCCAAGAGACCCAGTACTTC. It specifies CATSRSPDRLQETQYF.

The rearrangement uses TRBV5-5 and TRBJ1-2, with 11 nucleotides matching TRBD1. CDR3 length: 15 amino acids. CDR1 and CDR2 from the germline V gene are SGHKS and YYEKEE (reference sequence). Unmatched junction bases numbered 5, after V lost 3 bases and J lost 4 bases. As DNA, the CDR3 is TGTGCCAGCAGCTCGGGGACAGGGGGACTCTATGGCTACACCTTC. This encodes CASSSGTGGLYGYTF. The variable domain in full, with the rest retrieved from reference TRBV5-5 and TRBJ1-2, is DAGVTQSPTHLIKTRGQQVTLRCSPISGHKSVSWYQQVLGQGPQFIFQYYEKEERGRGNFPDRFSARQFPNYSSELNVNALLLGDSALYLCASSSGTGGLYGYTFGSGTRLTVV.